This passage covers 28 T cell receptor beta chains from one sample sequenced in a study of a mutant IDH1 vaccine in newly diagnosed glioma. What these receptors recognize is not known. Time point in this sample: week 47, end of study. Every vaccination contained 300 ug of the mutant IDH1 20-mer peptide and was paired with topical imiquimod. Sequencing used immunoSEQ multiplex PCR; TCRdb keeps in-frame clones, though not all of them. The data show tens of thousands of clones, with 82% seen just once and 15% to 20% held by the top ten. The specimen comprised PBMCs, sampled from a glioma patient whose treatment included an IDH1 peptide vaccine. These receptors all come from a young man with glioma. Some clones in this sample may be carry-over from other donors' samples.

This chain uses TRBV29-1 with TRBJ1-2, with D tentatively TRBD1 (6 bases). With 6 bases removed from V and 0 bases from J, the gap between germline ends came to 14 bases. Germline CDR1 is SQVTM and CDR2 is ANQGSEA. CDR3 length equals 14 residues. DNA of the CDR3: TGCAGCGTACCACAGGGCCCTACTAACTATGGCTACACCTTC. It translates to CSVPQGPTNYGYTF.

This CDR3 is CASRLPGQGDQPQHF. The CDR3 bases are TGCGCCAGCAGACTACCTGGACAGGGCGATCAGCCCCAGCATTTT. The V and J genes are TRBV4-3 and TRBJ1-5, with TRBD1 identical over 8 bases. The CDR3 spans 15 residues. J gave up 5 bases and V 6 bases, and 9 bases lay outside the gene matches. Germline values: CDR1 LGHNA, CDR2 YSLEER.

V gene TRBV7-9 combines with J gene TRBJ1-1; tentative D call: TRBD1 (5 bases). Trimming shortened V by 3 bases and J by 3 bases, and 11 bases separated the two germline ends. Per the germline V gene, CDR1 is SEHNR and CDR2 is FQNEAQ (reference sequence). The CDR3 length is 14 residues. The CDR3: CASSFRVGDTEAFF. The CDR3 region has the DNA TGTGCCAGCAGCTTCAGGGTGGGGGACACTGAAGCTTTCTTT.

The chain combines TRBV7-9 with TRBJ1-5; D remains ambiguous. Germline V gives CDR1 SEHNR, CDR2 FQNEAQ (reference sequence). The CDR3 covers 15 residues. V was cut by 8 bases and J by 6 bases, with 20 bases left in between. CDR3 nucleotides: TGTGCCAGCGAACCATGGGAGAGGGCCAGTCAGCCCCAGCATTTT. Translating it yields CASEPWERASQPQHF.

The chain carries TRBV27 and TRBJ1-4; D not resolved. The CDR3 has 13 amino acids. Germline assignment: CDR1 MNHEY and CDR2 SMNVEV (reference sequence). With 5 bases removed from V and 10 bases from J, the gap between germline ends came to 14 bases. For the CDR3, the DNA is TGTGCCAGCAGTCACAAGGGTGCCCGAAAACTGTTTTTT. Its translation is CASSHKGARKLFF.

V is TRBV19 and J is TRBJ1-1; TRBD1 matches 9 bases. Per the germline V gene, CDR1 is LNHDA and CDR2 is SQIVND (reference sequence). The CDR3 is made up of 14 amino acids. V lost 4 bases and J lost 8; bases outside the gene matches: 8. For the CDR3, the DNA is TGTGCCAGTAGTAAAGCTTGGACAGGGGAAGAAGCTTTCTTT. It codes for CASSKAWTGEEAFF.

In this sample, this clone turned up a few times. The chain is built from TRBV19 and TRBJ1-5; possible D gene TRBD1, 5 bases. Trimming removed 4 bases from V and 0 bases from J, with 10 bases in between. This CDR3 has 15 amino acids. Germline CDR1 reads LNHDA; CDR2 reads SQIVND (reference sequence). Written as DNA, the CDR3 is TGTGCCAGTAGTAGGGAGGGACTTAGCAATCAGCCCCAGCATTTT. Translating gives CASSREGLSNQPQHF.

This clone has only a few counts. The gene calls are TRBV11-2 and TRBJ1-1; no clear D. This CDR3 comprises 12 residues. Between the trimmed V and J ends, which lost 3 bases and 7 bases, there was a span of 9 bases. CDR1 and CDR2 from the germline V gene are SGHAT and FQNNGV. CDR3 coding DNA: TGTGCCAGCAGCTTTACTCTGCGTGAAGCTTTCTTT. Amino acids: CASSFTLREAFF.

The chain combines TRBV5-5 with TRBJ2-1; TRBD2 matches at 10 bases. Germline CDR1 and CDR2: SGHKS and YYEKEE (reference sequence). Trimming took 6 bases from V and 5 from J; bases not matched to a gene: 14. The CDR3 is 17 residues long. CDR3 protein: CASTRRTSGLHHNEQFF. CDR3 nucleotides: TGTGCCAGCACCCGGCGGACTAGCGGCCTACACCACAATGAGCAGTTCTTC.

V and J are TRBV5-1 and TRBJ2-7; 8 bases agree with TRBD1. CDR1 is SGHRS and CDR2 is YFSETQ in the germline V gene. The CDR3 runs to 15 residues. With 7 bases clipped from V and 4 bases from J, the junction kept 13 bases outside the gene matches. In DNA, the CDR3 is TGCGCCAGCCGGACAGGGCAGACCGGGATGTACGAGCAGTACTTC. Translated: CASRTGQTGMYEQYF. The variable domain in full, with the rest retrieved from reference TRBV5-1 and TRBJ2-7, is KAGVTQTPRYLIKTRGQQVTLSCSPISGHRSVSWYQQTPGQGLQFLFEYFSETQRNKGNFPGRFSGRQFSNSRSEMNVSTLELGDSALYLCASRTGQTGMYEQYFGPGTRLTVT.

The table lists this clone with a few counts. The V and J genes are TRBV2 and TRBJ1-2, with D perhaps matching TRBD1 (6 bases). In germline, CDR1 is SNHLY, CDR2 FYNNEI. With 8 bases removed from V and 6 bases from J, the gap between germline ends came to 19 bases. CDR3 size: 14 residues. CDR3 bases: TGTGCCAGCGTCCCACGGAACAGGGAGAATGGCTACACCTTC. This encodes CASVPRNRENGYTF.

Notes on this clone: In the same sample, other DNA sequences code for this CDR3. This rearrangement joins TRBV7-8 to TRBJ2-6; D unclear. V lost 5 bases and J 0 bases, leaving 5 bases between the germline ends. CDR1 and CDR2 (germline): SGHVS, FQNEAQ. CDR3 size: 14 residues. CDR3 region: CASSPSSGANVLTF. CDR3 DNA sequence: TGTGCCAGCAGCCCGTCCTCTGGGGCCAACGTCCTGACTTTC. Looking up the rest from reference TRBV7-8 and TRBJ2-6 gives the full variable domain: GAGVSQSPRYKVAKRGQDVALRCDPISGHVSLFWYQQALGQGPEFLTYFQNEAQLDKSGLPSDRFFAERPEGSVSTLKIQRTQQEDSAVYLCASSPSSGANVLTFGAGSRLTVL.

This clone was detected only a few times. This chain links TRBV19 with TRBJ2-2, with D perhaps assigned TRBD1 or TRBD2 (5 bases each). This CDR3 comprises 17 residues. V lost 5 bases, J lost 1 base, and 17 bases lay in between. The germline V gene encodes CDR1 LNHDA and CDR2 SQIVND (reference sequence). The chain's CDR3 is CASSPRRGRMNTGELFF. The CDR3 region has the DNA TGTGCCAGTAGTCCCCGCCGGGGACGGATGAACACCGGGGAGCTGTTTTTT.

Written as DNA, the CDR3 is TGTGCCAGTAGTGGTCAGTCCTCGAACTATGGCTACACCTTC. Translation: CASSGQSSNYGYTF. The chain employs TRBV19 and TRBJ1-2; no clear D. V shed 5 bases and J shed 2 bases, with 12 bases lying between them. CDR1 LNHDA and CDR2 SQIVND come from the germline V gene (reference sequence). This CDR3 has 14 amino acids. Full variable domain (missing parts from reference TRBV19 and TRBJ1-2): DGGITQSPKYLFRKEGQNVTLSCEQNLNHDAMYWYRQDPGQGLRLIYYSQIVNDFQKGDIAEGYSVSREKKESFPLTVTSAQKNPTAFYLCASSGQSSNYGYTFGSGTRLTVV.

The chain has TRBV4-2 and TRBJ2-5, with 8 nucleotides matching TRBD2. The V gene end was trimmed by 0 bases and the J gene end by 2 bases; junction bases not matched to a gene: 5. Germline V gene lookup returns CDR1 LGHNA and CDR2 YNFKEQ. CDR3 length equals 16 residues. CDR3 coding DNA: TGTGCCAGCAGCCAAGACCGGGGGGGCAATCAAGAGACCCAGTACTTC. Translating gives CASSQDRGGNQETQYF.

The V call is TRBV18, the J call TRBJ2-7, with TRBD1 identical over 8 bases. The CDR3 consists of 15 residues. Germline CDR1 is KGHSH and CDR2 is LQKENI. V trimming: 0 bases; J trimming: 1 base; junction bases outside the gene matches: 2. The CDR3 DNA is TGTGCCAGCTCACCACCGCAGGGGGCATCCTACGAGCAGTACTTC. Translated: CASSPPQGASYEQYF.

The chain is built from TRBV6-5 and TRBJ2-7, with 10 bases lining up with TRBD1. The germline V gene encodes CDR1 MNHEY and CDR2 SVGAGI. The CDR3 contains 15 residues. V trimming: 5 bases; J trimming: 1 base; junction bases outside the gene matches: 5. The CDR3 coding sequence is TGTGCCAGCAGTCGACCGGGACAGGGGTCCTACGAGCAGTACTTC. This translates into CASSRPGQGSYEQYF.

The chain links TRBV29-1 to TRBJ2-7; D ambiguous. The CDR3 length is 12 residues. In germline, CDR1 is SQVTM, CDR2 ANQGSEA. Between the trimmed V and J ends, which lost 4 bases and 4 bases, there was a span of 11 bases. The CDR3 DNA sequence: TGCAGCGTTGGGATGACTTTATACGAGCAGTACTTC. Translating gives CSVGMTLYEQYF.

This clone ranks as large. The rearrangement uses TRBV6-5 and TRBJ2-1; 9 bases match TRBD1. The trim removed 6 bases at V and 10 bases at J, leaving 10 bases unmatched. There are 14 residues in the CDR3. Looked up from germline, CDR1 is MNHEY and CDR2 is SVGAGI. The CDR3 reads CASRKLDTGGEQFF. The CDR3 coding sequence is TGTGCCAGCAGAAAACTCGACACAGGGGGCGAGCAGTTCTTC.

The chain recombines TRBV19 with TRBJ1-2; 10 bases are a match to TRBD1. The CDR3 contains 13 residues. V lost 8 bases to trimming and J lost 4 bases; unmatched junction nucleotides: 4. Germline loops: CDR1 LNHDA, CDR2 SQIVND (reference sequence). For the CDR3, the DNA is TGTGCCAGTCGGGACAGGGGACTCTATGGCTACACCTTC. Translating it yields CASRDRGLYGYTF.

The chain combines TRBV7-8 with TRBJ1-1, with D possibly matching TRBD1 (6 bases). Trimming took 6 bases from V and 7 from J, leaving 18 bases between them. The germline V gene has CDR1 SGHVS and CDR2 FQNEAQ. This CDR3 has 14 residues. The DNA of the CDR3 is TGTGCCAGCAGGGGGGGGCAGGGAGGCCGTGAAGCTTTCTTT. Its translation is CASRGGQGGREAFF.

The sample holds one count of this clone. The DNA for the CDR3 is TGTGCCAGCAGTTACTCTAGGGAAAAAATCTACGAGCAGTACTTC. Its protein is CASSYSREKIYEQYF. The chain links TRBV6-5 to TRBJ2-7; D not resolved. The CDR3 runs 15 residues. V gave up 0 bases and J gave up 3 bases, with 12 bases separating them. Looked up from germline, CDR1 is MNHEY and CDR2 is SVGAGI.

This chain joins TRBV28 and TRBJ1-2, with a tentative D call TRBD1 (6 bases). The CDR3 spans 14 residues. Trimming shortened V by 3 bases and J by 4 bases, and 12 bases separated the two germline ends. The germline V gene has CDR1 MDHEN and CDR2 SYDVKM. CDR3 residues: CASSLTGRSYGYTF. The DNA for the CDR3 is TGTGCCAGCAGTTTGACAGGTCGTAGCTATGGCTACACCTTC.

This clone was picked up a small number of times. CDR3: CASSFIGGKLSGANVLTF. CDR3 bases: TGCGCCAGCAGCTTTATTGGGGGGAAGTTGTCTGGGGCCAACGTCCTGACTTTC. The V call is TRBV4-1, the J call TRBJ2-6; maybe TRBD2 (6 bases). With 5 bases removed from V and 1 base from J, the gap between germline ends came to 18 bases. CDR1 and CDR2 (germline): MGHRA, YSYEKL. This CDR3 has 18 amino acids.

This clone was observed a few times. This chain connects TRBV27 to TRBJ1-1; D is ambiguous. The CDR3 is 15 amino acids. Germline V gives CDR1 MNHEY, CDR2 SMNVEV (reference sequence). V dropped 2 bases and J dropped 4 bases, with 14 bases sitting between them. The CDR3 is CASSLVLGMGTEAFF. Here the CDR3 DNA reads TGTGCCAGCAGTTTAGTTCTGGGGATGGGCACTGAAGCTTTCTTT.

This chain connects TRBV7-3 to TRBJ2-5; D may be TRBD2 (6 bases). CDR1 and CDR2 (germline): SGHTA, FQGTGA. This CDR3 spans 15 amino acids. The germline V and J ends were trimmed by 5 bases and 5 bases, with 18 bases remaining between them. The CDR3 DNA follows: TGTGCCAGCAGCCCAGGAGGGGCAGGGAGGGAGACCCAGTACTTC. It specifies CASSPGGAGRETQYF.

The genes are TRBV5-1 and TRBJ1-2; 7 nucleotides agree with TRBD1. This CDR3 comprises 14 residues. CDR1 and CDR2 from the germline V gene are SGHRS and YFSETQ. The V gene end was trimmed by 0 bases and the J gene end by 4 bases; junction bases not matched to a gene: 3. The CDR3 nucleotides are TGCGCCAGCAGCTTGGAGGGACAGATCTATGGCTACACCTTC. It is translated as CASSLEGQIYGYTF.

The CDR3 sequence: CASSLVPQGLAEKLFF. The CDR3, as DNA: TGTGCCAGCAGCTTAGTCCCCCAGGGTCTTGCAGAAAAACTGTTTTTT. The chain has TRBV7-2 and TRBJ1-4; the D gene is possibly TRBD1 (5 bases). V lost 1 base and J lost 8, with 17 bases in between. Germline V gene data show CDR1 as SGHTA and CDR2 as FQGNSA. The CDR3 has 16 residues.